These 5 T cell receptor beta chains came from one sample sequenced in a study of T-cell memory formation after mild COVID-19. One entry per CDR3 protein, called by TCRdb with MiXCR from the 5' RACE reads. Of more than 250,000 distinct CDR3 sequences detected, around 15% appear once; the ten largest clones hold approximately 23%. The material sequenced was PBMCs or a T cell subset sorted from them (not recorded which). The receptors derive from a young man who had mild COVID-19 (a few samples of this study predate the infection). Cell type and time point are not known.

The V gene is TRBV6-6, the J gene TRBJ2-7, with 12 bases aligning to TRBD1. V dropped 6 bases and J dropped 5; count of bases not matched to a gene: 11. CDR1 and CDR2 from the germline V gene are MNHNY and SVGAGI (reference sequence). The CDR3 extends over 16 amino acids. CDR3 nucleotide sequence: TGTGCCAGCAGCCGAGGGGGACAGGGGGCAGCGGACGAGCAGTACTTC. Translation gives CASSRGGQGAADEQYF.

J is TRBJ2-5 and V is TRBV2; 8 bases align to TRBD2. The germline V gene has CDR1 SNHLY and CDR2 FYNNEI. The CDR3 sequence is 15 residues long. J was trimmed by 1 base and V by 7 bases; bases with no gene match: 8. The CDR3 region has the DNA TGTGCCAGCATGGGGGGACTAGGGATCCAAGAGACCCAGTACTTC. Translated: CASMGGLGIQETQYF. The whole variable domain, remainder taken from reference TRBV2 and TRBJ2-5, is EPEVTQTPSHQVTQMGQEVILRCVPISNHLYFYWYRQILGQKVEFLVSFYNNEISEKSEIFDDQFSVERPDGSNFTLKIRSTKLEDSAMYFCASMGGLGIQETQYFGPGTRLLVL.

In its sample, this clonotype was seen many times. V usage is TRBV6-1 and J usage is TRBJ2-3; 13 bases match TRBD2. Germline V gives CDR1 MNHNS, CDR2 SASEGT. V was clipped by 8 bases and J by 0 bases; unmatched bases: 5. The CDR3 covers 16 residues. CDR3 sequence (DNA): TGTGCCAGCCGGACTAGCGGGGGACCAAGCACAGATACGCAGTATTTT. Residues: CASRTSGGPSTDTQYF.

This clonotype was counted a few times. V gene TRBV20-1 combines with J gene TRBJ2-3; TRBD2 might be the D (5 bases). Germline loops: CDR1 DFQATT, CDR2 SNEGSKA (reference sequence). V shed 0 bases and J shed 1 base, with 11 bases lying between them. The CDR3 loop spans 15 amino acids. The CDR3 spells CSARERRLRTDTQYF. In nucleotides, the CDR3 is TGCAGTGCTAGAGAGAGGAGGTTACGCACAGATACGCAGTATTTT.

This clonotype was detected a few times. This chain uses TRBV5-5 with TRBJ2-5; D is unresolved. Germline values: CDR1 SGHKS, CDR2 YYEKEE (reference sequence). There are 12 residues in the CDR3. The V end was cut by 1 base, the J end by 6 bases, with 7 bases between. The CDR3 region has the DNA TGTGCCAGCAGCTTGTTTACTCAGACCCAGTACTTC. It encodes CASSLFTQTQYF.